This TCR beta chain is drawn from a study of blood T cell repertoires in COVID-19. Original methodology: Amplification of reference gene primers was used by the study to estimate nucleated cell counts. Clones were sequenced by immunoSEQ multiplex PCR, and TCRdb holds only the in-frame ones, with some missing. V, J and clone size are those of that table, while D and trimming were read from the DNA. The sample holds hundreds of thousands of clones; 70% to 90% are singletons and the top ten take about 1.4%. Participants came from under 30 US areas, aged roughly 18 to 89 years. Within the 2 weeks before study entry, each person in the exposed group met a COVID-19 case. V was trimmed by 2 bases and J by 4 bases, leaving 15 bases between them. Germline CDR1 reads SGHRS; CDR2 reads YFSETQ. The CDR3 extends over 15 amino acids.

This TCR derives from a woman aged 18-30 years who had been exposed to COVID-19. Sequencing was carried out using PBMCs or T cells enriched from blood (not recorded which). This chain links TRBV5-1 with TRBJ2-5; possibly TRBD2 for D (6 bases). The CDR3 nucleotides read TGCGCCAGCAGCTTTGGAGGGGCAGGGCGAGAGACCCAGTACTTC. Protein product: CASSFGGAGRETQYF.